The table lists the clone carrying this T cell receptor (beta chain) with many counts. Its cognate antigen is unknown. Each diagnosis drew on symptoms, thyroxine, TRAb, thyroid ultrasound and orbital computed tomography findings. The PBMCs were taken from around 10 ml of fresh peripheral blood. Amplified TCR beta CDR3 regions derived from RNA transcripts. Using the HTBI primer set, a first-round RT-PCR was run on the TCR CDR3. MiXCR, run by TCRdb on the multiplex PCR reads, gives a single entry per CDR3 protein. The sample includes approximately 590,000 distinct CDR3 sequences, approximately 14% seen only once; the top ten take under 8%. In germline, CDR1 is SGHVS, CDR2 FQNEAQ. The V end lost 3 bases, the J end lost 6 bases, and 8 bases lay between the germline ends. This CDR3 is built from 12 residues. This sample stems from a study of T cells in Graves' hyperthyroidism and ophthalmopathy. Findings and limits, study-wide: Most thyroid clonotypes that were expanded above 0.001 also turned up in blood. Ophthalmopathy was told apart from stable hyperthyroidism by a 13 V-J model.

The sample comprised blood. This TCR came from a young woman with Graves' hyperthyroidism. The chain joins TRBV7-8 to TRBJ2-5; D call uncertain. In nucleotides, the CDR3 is TGTGCCAGCAGCTTCGTCGGACAGACCCAGTACTTC. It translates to CASSFVGQTQYF.